What follows describes a single TCR beta chain. A second PCR of about 7 to 12 cycles used a sample-barcoded 5' primer and a J-beta primer mix. TCRdb used MiXCR to reprocess the 5' RACE reads, holding one entry per CDR3 protein. This sample has some 1 million distinct CDR3 sequences; less than 50% occur once, and the top ten carry 18%. The data originate from a study of blood T cells in healthy people across ages. The germline CDR1 and CDR2 sequences are DFQATT and SNEGSKA (reference sequence). The CDR3 consists of 13 residues. Deletions cut 0 bases from V and 5 bases from J, with 10 bases between. The chain has TRBV20-1 and TRBJ2-5; D remains ambiguous. This TCR came from a woman aged 60-75 years in good health. Material: blood. CDR3 DNA: TGCAGTGCTAGAGACTACCTTCGGGAGACCCAGTACTTC. Its protein is CSARDYLRETQYF.